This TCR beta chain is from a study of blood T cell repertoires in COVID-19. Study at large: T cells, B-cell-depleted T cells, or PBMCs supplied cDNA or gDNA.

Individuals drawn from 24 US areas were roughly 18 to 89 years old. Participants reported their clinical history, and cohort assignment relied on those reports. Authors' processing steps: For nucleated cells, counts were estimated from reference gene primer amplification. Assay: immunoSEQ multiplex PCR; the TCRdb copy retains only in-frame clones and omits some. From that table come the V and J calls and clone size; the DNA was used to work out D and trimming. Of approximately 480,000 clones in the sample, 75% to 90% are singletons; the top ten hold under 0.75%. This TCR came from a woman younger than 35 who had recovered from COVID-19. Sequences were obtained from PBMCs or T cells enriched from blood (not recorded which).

The CDR3 coding sequence is TGTGCCAGCAGTCTAGCCGGGGGTCTATCCAAAAACATTCAGTACTTC. This translates into CASSLAGGLSKNIQYF. The chain joins TRBV28 to TRBJ2-4, with TRBD2 as a possible D gene (6 bases). V was clipped by 5 bases and J by 2 bases, with 16 bases between them. This CDR3 has 16 amino acids. Germline CDR1 is MDHEN and CDR2 is SYDVKM.